This T cell receptor beta chain stems from a study of shared clonotypes between healthy human individuals (dated by TCRdb to about 2020). For the study in its entirety: Two women and a few men aged 18 to 49 years were included in the cohort. For each donor, CD4 naive and CD4 memory were each run on three plates, CD8 naive on two plates, and CD8 memory on one plate. Blood TCR repertoires of five healthy adults were deeply sequenced to estimate repertoire size and the extent of clonotype sharing between individuals. To increase sequencing depth and limit assay-specific biases, different laboratories used diverse techniques to prepare libraries and sequence TCR repertoires. Per donor, leukapheresis produced somewhere between about 0.85 and 9.5 billion PBMCs. What the research found in general, with its limitations: Rarefaction of sorted-subset datasets indicated incomplete sequencing despite the large sequencing depth. Larger estimated clonotype richness was generally found for naive subsets than for memory subsets. Pairwise subsampling led to the expectation that sequencing depth would affect the degree of clonotype sharing among donors. Sampling was restricted to blood, and TCR repertoires in tissue are likely to differ from TCR repertoires in blood. Compared with non-shared clonotypes, the clonotypes found in all four sorted-subset donors had higher generation probabilities. When a handful of donors were compared, the shared fraction of clonotypes was around 5% for naive CD4, roughly 3.4% for naive CD8, 2.3% for memory CD4, and 0.35% to 0.4% for memory CD8. Because the study included only a small number of donors, the genetic and exposure-history diversity represented was limited.

With respect to this clone: The clone's antigen remains unknown. Base qualities are not at hand, and no much larger clone is one base apart.

Healthy HIV-negative adults with no recently reported acute infections or vaccinations were included as donors. All donors were Caucasian adults living in Nashville, Tennessee, USA. CD4+ T cells were enriched through magnetic negative selection, after which naive cells were positively selected on CD45RA and the remaining negative fraction served as the memory subset. Blood was obtained by leukapheresis, after which PBMCs were separated by Ficoll-Histopaque density gradient centrifugation and cryopreserved in liquid nitrogen vapor phase. Analytical flow cytometry was used to check the purity and quantity of each magnetically sorted T cell population. From each sorted fraction, genomic DNA was isolated and quantified by UV absorbance on a Nanodrop 2000c. Using the deep immunoSEQ assay, multiplex PCR amplified TCR CDR3 regions from genomic DNA. Extracted genomic DNA from each cell subset was spread evenly across all wells of several immunoSEQ 96-well plates, with each plate serving as a replicate. Each replicate PCR for sorted subsets received approximately 200 ng genomic DNA, equal to 28,000 or so T cell genomes. Purified libraries were measured with a Qubit 3.0 fluorometer, size-checked on a Bioanalyzer 2100, and measured again with the KAPA Library Quantification kit. A separate single-read 150-cycle Illumina NextSeq 550 flow cell was used to sequence each immunoSEQ 96-well plate. The original methods were these. Because only junctional sequences without quality scores were contained in the immunoSEQ output, filtering matching that applied to full-length reads could not be performed. To assign V/J genes and CDR3, sequences were annotated against IMGT germline references using PyIR, a Python wrapper for IgBLAST v1.9. Any read was removed if the V/J assignment was weak (E-value above 1e-6), the CDR3 was missing, or the read contained stop codons, out-of-frame junctions, or ambiguous translated residues. V3J clonotypes were defined as sequences sharing an identical inferred V gene, J gene, and CDR3 amino acid sequence. Percentage overlap between repertoires was calculated by dividing the number of shared unique clonotypes by the size of the smaller repertoire. RTK rarefaction, the Chao1 estimator, and Recon v2.1 estimates of unobserved clonotypes were used to assess repertoire richness. OLGA was used to compute generation probabilities for all TCRbeta clonotypes that the gDNA method yielded from a few donors. TCRdb limited this immuneACCESS table to in-frame rearrangements with V and J called. A share of clones is missing; checked studies link under half to unresolved V genes, and the rest is unexplained. The V and J calls and clone size were taken over from that table, and D and trimming were inferred from the DNA. The sample table lists about 1.1 million clones, around three quarters of them with a count of one. Of the sample, roughly 0.65% falls within the top ten clones.

From the germline V gene, CDR1 is KGHSH and CDR2 is LQKENI. The cysteine opens and the phenylalanine closes a CDR3 of 15 amino acids. Only the CDR3 portion is preserved as DNA: 45 bases, with reading frame beginning at the first base. V loses 3 bases, J loses 3 bases, and the germline ends lie 15 bases apart. The specimen was memory CD4+ T cells from PBMCs. Reading the label with the study, this specimen's cell subset or site is: CD45RA-negative fraction. The clonotype comes from a young man in good health. Some clones in this sample may be carry-over from other donors' samples. The rearrangement combines TRBV18 with TRBJ2-7, and possibly TRBD1, on 7 matching bases. The base sequence is TGTGCCAGCTCACCCCAGGGGGGAGGCGTCTACGAGCAGTACTTC. Translated, this is CASSPQGGGVYEQYF.